This T cell receptor (beta chain) was obtained from a study of graft-versus-host responses after intestinal transplantation. Whole-study context: Every recipient had anti-thymocyte globulin induction and about three years of tacrolimus plus steroids. General study points: GvH clones occurred in recipient marrow; some first appeared in ileum or blood. Early declines in HvG clones that occurred post-transplant were associated with peak circulating GvH clone levels. High graft-versus-host to host-versus-graft clonal ratios were seen in allografts of patients with graft-donor T cell macrochimerism.

This clone was detected a few times. The antigen is unknown. The germline gives CDR1 KGHSH, CDR2 LQKENI. This CDR3 spans 11 amino acids. V lost 5 bases and J 6 bases, leaving 8 bases between the germline ends. The repertoire was sequenced with immunoSEQ multiplex PCR; TCRdb's copy has only in-frame clones and lacks some. The sample contains under 45,000 clones, 94% of which appear only once. This clonotype was obtained from a human donor who was the organ donor for an intestinal transplant. This sequence joins TRBV18 and TRBJ2-7; D ambiguous. The sample consisted of unstimulated CD4+ T cells sorted from spleen or lymph node cells, taken before transplant. The CDR3 is CASSEIGEQYF. In nucleotides, the CDR3 is TGTGCCAGCTCAGAGATCGGCGAGCAGTACTTC.